The source of this T cell receptor (beta chain) is a study of T cell repertoires in cytomegalovirus infection. On the study more broadly: CMV epitopes used comprised recently identified HLA-C-restricted ones and well-studied HLA-B-restricted ones. Carrying CMV and the relevant HLA type showed in public TCR beta signatures.

CDR3 length equals 17 residues. V was clipped by 2 bases and J by 0 bases, with 14 bases between them. Germline assignment: CDR1 SGHTA and CDR2 FQGTGA. TCRdb analysed the reads with MiXCR anew, one entry per CDR3 protein. The sample carries about 330,000 distinct CDR3 sequences, roughly 34% recorded once. Findings and limits, study-wide: Cumulative public TCR beta family frequency identified CMV carriers with the relevant HLA. HLA-C-restricted CMV clonotypes gave the most frequent clonotype in two of eight donors.

On this clonotype itself: Its antigen is still unknown.

The TCR was taken from a human donor in good health (CMV status not recorded). Some clones in this sample may be carry-over from other donors' samples. Sample: cultured PBMCs, taken from culture after CMV antigen stimulation. The chain links TRBV7-3 to TRBJ2-1, with D perhaps TRBD1 (5 bases). The CDR3 region has the DNA TGTGCCAGCAGCTTAGGGGCTCCATGGAGCTCCTACAATGAGCAGTTCTTC. Translated: CASSLGAPWSSYNEQFF.